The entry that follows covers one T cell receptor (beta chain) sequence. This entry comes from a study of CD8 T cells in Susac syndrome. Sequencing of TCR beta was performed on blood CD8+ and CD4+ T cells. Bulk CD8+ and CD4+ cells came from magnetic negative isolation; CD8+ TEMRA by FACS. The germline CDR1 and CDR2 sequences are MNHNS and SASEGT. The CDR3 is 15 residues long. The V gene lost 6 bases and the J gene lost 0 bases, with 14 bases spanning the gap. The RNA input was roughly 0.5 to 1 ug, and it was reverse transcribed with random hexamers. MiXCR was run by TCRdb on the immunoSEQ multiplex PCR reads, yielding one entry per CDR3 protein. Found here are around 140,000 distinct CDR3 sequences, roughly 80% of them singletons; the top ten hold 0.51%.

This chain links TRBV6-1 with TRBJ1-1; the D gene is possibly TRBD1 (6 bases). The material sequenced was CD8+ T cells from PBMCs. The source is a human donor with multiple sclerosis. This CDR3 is CASSPQGWVNTEAFF. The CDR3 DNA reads TGTGCCAGCAGCCCACAGGGATGGGTGAACACTGAAGCTTTCTTT.